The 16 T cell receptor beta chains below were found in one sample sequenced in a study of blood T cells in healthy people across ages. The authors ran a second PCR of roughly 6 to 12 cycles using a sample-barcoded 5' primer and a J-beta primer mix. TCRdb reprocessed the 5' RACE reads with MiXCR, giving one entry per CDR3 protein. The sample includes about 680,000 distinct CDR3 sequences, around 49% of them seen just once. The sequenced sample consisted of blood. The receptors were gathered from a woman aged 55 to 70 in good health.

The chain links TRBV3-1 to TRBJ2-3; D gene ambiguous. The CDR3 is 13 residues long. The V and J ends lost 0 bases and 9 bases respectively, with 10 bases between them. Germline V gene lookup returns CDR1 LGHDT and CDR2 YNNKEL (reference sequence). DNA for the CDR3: TGTGCCAGCAGCCAAGATTCGGCTGGCACGCAGTATTTT. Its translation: CASSQDSAGTQYF.

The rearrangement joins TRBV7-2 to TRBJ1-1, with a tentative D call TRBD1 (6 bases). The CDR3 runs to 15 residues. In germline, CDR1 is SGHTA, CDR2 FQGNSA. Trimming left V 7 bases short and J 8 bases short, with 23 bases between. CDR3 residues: CASNQEGGRGGEAFF. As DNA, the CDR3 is TGTGCCAGCAACCAAGAGGGGGGCCGAGGTGGGGAAGCTTTCTTT. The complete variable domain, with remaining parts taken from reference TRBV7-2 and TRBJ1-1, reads GAGVSQSPSNKVTEKGKDVELRCDPISGHTALYWYRQSLGQGLEFLIYFQGNSAPDKSGLPSDRFSAERTGGSVSTLTIQRTQQEDSAVYLCASNQEGGRGGEAFFGQGTRLTVV.

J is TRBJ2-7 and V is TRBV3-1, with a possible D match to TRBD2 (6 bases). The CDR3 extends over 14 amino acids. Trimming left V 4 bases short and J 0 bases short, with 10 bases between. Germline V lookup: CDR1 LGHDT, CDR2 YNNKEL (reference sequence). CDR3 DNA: TGTGCCAGCAGCCTACGGACTAACTCCTACGAGCAGTACTTC. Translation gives CASSLRTNSYEQYF.

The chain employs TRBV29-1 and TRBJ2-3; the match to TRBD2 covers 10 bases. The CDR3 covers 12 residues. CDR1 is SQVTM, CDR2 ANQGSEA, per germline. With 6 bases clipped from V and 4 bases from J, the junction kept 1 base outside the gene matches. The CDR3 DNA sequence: TGCAGCGTGGGGACTAGCGCAGATACGCAGTATTTT. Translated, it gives CSVGTSADTQYF.

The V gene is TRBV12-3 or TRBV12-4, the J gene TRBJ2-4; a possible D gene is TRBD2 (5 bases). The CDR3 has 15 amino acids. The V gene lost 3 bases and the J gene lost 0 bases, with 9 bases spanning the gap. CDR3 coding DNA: TGTGCCAGCAGTTTTTACGGGAAAGCCAAAAACATTCAGTACTTC. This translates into CASSFYGKAKNIQYF.

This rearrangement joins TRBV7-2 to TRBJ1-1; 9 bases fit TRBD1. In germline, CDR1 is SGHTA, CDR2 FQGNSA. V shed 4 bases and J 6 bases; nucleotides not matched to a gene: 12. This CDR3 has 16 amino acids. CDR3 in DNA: TGTGCCAGCAGCTCCTATAGTAGTACAGGGGGCCCTGAAGCTTTCTTT. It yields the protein CASSSYSSTGGPEAFF.

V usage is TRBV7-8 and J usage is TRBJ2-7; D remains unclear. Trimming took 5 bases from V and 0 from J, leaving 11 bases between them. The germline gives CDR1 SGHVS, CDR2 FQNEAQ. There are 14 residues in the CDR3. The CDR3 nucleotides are TGTGCCAGCAGCGTGGCTGTGCTCTCCTACGAGCAGTACTTC. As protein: CASSVAVLSYEQYF.

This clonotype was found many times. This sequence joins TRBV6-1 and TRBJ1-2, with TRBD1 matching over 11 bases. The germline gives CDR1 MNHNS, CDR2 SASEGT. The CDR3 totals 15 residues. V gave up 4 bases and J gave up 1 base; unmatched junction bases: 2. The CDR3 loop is CASSAGTGGNYGYTF. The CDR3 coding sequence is TGTGCCAGCAGTGCCGGGACAGGGGGTAACTATGGCTACACCTTC.

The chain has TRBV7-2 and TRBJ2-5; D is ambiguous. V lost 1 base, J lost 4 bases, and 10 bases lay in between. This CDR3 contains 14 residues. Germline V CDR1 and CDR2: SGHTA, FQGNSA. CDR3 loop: CASSLEWTAETQYF. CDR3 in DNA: TGTGCCAGCAGCTTAGAATGGACGGCAGAGACCCAGTACTTC.

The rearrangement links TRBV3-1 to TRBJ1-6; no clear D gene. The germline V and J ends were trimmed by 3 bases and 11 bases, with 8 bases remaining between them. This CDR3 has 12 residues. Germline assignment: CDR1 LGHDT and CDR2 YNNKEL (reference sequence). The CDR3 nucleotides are TGTGCCAGCAGCCAGGGTAGTCCACCCCTCCACTTT. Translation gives CASSQGSPPLHF.

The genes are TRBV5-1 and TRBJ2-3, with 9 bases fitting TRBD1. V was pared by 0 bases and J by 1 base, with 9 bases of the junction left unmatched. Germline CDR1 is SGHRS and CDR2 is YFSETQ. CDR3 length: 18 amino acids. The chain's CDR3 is CASSLVGGQGDGTDTQYF. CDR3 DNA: TGCGCCAGCAGCTTGGTCGGGGGACAGGGAGATGGCACAGATACGCAGTATTTT.

As DNA, the CDR3 is TGCAGCGTTGAAGAGGGGGAGCAGTTCTTC. This translates into CSVEEGEQFF. V usage is TRBV29-1 and J usage is TRBJ2-1; D gene uncertain. V dropped 0 bases and J dropped 10 bases, with 4 bases sitting between them. CDR1 is SQVTM, CDR2 ANQGSEA, per germline. This CDR3 region has 10 residues.

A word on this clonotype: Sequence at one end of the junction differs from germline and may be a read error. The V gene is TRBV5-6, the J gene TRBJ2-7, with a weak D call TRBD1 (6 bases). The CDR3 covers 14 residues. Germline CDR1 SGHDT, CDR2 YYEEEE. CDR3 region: CTSSYDRNSYEQYF. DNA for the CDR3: TGTACCAGCAGCTACGACAGGAATTCCTACGAGCAGTACTTC.

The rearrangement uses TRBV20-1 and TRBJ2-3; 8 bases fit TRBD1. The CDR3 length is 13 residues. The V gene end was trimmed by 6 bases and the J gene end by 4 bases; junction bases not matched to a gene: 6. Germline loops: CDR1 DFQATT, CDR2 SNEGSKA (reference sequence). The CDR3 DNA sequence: TGCAGTGCACTACAGGGGGGACCAGATACGCAGTATTTT. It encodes CSALQGGPDTQYF.

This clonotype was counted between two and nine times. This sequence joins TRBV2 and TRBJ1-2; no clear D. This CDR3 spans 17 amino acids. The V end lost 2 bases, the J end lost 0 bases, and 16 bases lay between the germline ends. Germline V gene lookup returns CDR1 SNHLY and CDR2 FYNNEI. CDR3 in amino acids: CASSERQAGFTNYGYTF. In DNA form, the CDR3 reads TGTGCCAGCAGTGAACGGCAGGCGGGGTTTACTAACTATGGCTACACCTTC.

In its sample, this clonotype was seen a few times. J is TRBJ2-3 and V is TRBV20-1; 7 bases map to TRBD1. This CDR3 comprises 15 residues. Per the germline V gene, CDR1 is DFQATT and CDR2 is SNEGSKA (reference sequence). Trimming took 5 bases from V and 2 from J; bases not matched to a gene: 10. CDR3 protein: CSAQSRTGNTDTQYF. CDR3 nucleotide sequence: TGCAGTGCTCAGTCCCGGACAGGCAACACAGATACGCAGTATTTT.